This TCR beta chain was profiled in a study of shared clonotypes between healthy human individuals. Study-level background: Each donor's CD4 naive and CD4 memory cells filled three plates apiece, CD8 naive two, and CD8 memory one.

Measured with immunoSEQ multiplex PCR; TCRdb has only the in-frame clones, and not every one. Of 150,000 to 200,000 clones in the sample, approximately 70% were seen once. The germline V and J ends were trimmed by 2 bases and 0 bases, with 17 bases remaining between them. This CDR3 region has 17 residues. Germline V lookup: CDR1 SGHDT, CDR2 YYEEEE. As to this clone: The antigen remains undetermined.

Regarding the study as a whole: Measured sharing among donors was expected to vary with sequencing depth.

The chain recombines TRBV5-6 with TRBJ1-1, with a possible D match to TRBD1 (5 bases). The receptor's source is a young man in good health. Material for sequencing was memory CD4+ T cells sorted from blood. Documented subset: CD45RA-negative fraction. The CDR3 DNA reads as TGTGCCAGCAGCTTTCTGGGGCCGGGGGGTATGAACACTGAAGCTTTCTTT. This codes for CASSFLGPGGMNTEAFF. Supplemented by reference TRBV5-6 and TRBJ1-1, the full variable domain reads DAGVTQSPTHLIKTRGQQVTLRCSPKSGHDTVSWYQQALGQGPQFIFQYYEEEERQRGNFPDRFSGHQFPNYSSELNVNALLLGDSALYLCASSFLGPGGMNTEAFFGQGTRLTVV.